Reported below is one T cell receptor beta chain. This CDR3 has 14 amino acids. Germline CDR1 is SGHTA and CDR2 is FQGNSA. V was pared by 5 bases and J by 6 bases, with 13 bases between. The sample is drawn from a study of early T cells in non-severe SARS-CoV-2 infection. In TCRdb, the 5' RACE reads were re-called with MiXCR into one record per CDR3 protein. The sample holds fewer than 55,000 distinct CDR3 sequences, 8% to 13% seen once. The material sequenced was whole blood. This chain uses TRBV7-2 with TRBJ2-2; D remains unclear. The source of this sequence is an adult who was a healthcare worker with PCR-confirmed SARS-CoV-2 infection or an uninfected control (not recorded which). CDR3 region: CASSPGLKAGELFF. The CDR3 nucleotides are TGTGCCAGCAGCCCCGGGCTCAAGGCCGGGGAGCTGTTTTTT.